This T cell receptor beta chain was obtained from a study of CXCR3-negative and CXCR3-positive naive CD8 T cells. 5' RACE with UMI labels generated the TRB cDNA libraries. Following a re-call of the 5' RACE reads, TCRdb has one entry per CDR3 protein and lacks DNA. This repertoire includes around 81,000 distinct CDR3 sequences. CDR3 size: 17 residues. The germline gives CDR1 PRHDT, CDR2 FYEKMQ (reference sequence). V usage is TRBV13 and J usage is TRBJ2-1; the TCRdb D gene call, TRBD2, has no DNA to confirm it. The TCR sequence derives from a human donor in good health. Some clones in this sample may be carry-over from other donors' samples. The sample consisted of naive CXCR3- CD8+ T cells from blood. Subset given: CD45RO-CCR7+CD27+CD95- naive CD8+ T cells lacking CXCR3 (TNR3-). This CDR3 reads CASSEQAGGVSYNEQFF.